This TCR beta chain derives from a study of T cell repertoires in cytomegalovirus infection. Looking at the study overall: HLA-C-restricted CMV epitopes, recently identified, and well-studied HLA-B-restricted ones were used by the study.

MiXCR, run by TCRdb on the reads, gives a single entry per CDR3 protein. The table lists about 890,000 distinct CDR3 sequences, around 32% of them singletons. Overall study results and limits: The ex vivo response was dominated by HLA-C-restricted CMV-specific TCR beta clonotypes. Of the TCR beta families, the public ones yielded a cumulative frequency that identified carriers of CMV plus the relevant HLA.

From germline, CDR1 is MNHEY and CDR2 SVGAGI. This CDR3 region has 13 residues. Trimming at V came to 7 bases and at J to 3 bases, leaving 5 bases not matched to a gene. On this clonotype itself: The antigen remains unidentified.

The receptor was derived from a human donor in good health (CMV status not recorded). Some clones in this sample may be carry-over from other donors' samples. The V and J genes are TRBV6-5 and TRBJ1-2, with 7 bases matching TRBD1. Specimen: cultured CD8+ T cells from PBMCs, collected from culture after CMV antigen stimulation. CDR3 sequence: CASKTGTYYGYTF. The CDR3 DNA follows: TGTGCCAGCAAGACAGGGACCTACTATGGCTACACCTTC.